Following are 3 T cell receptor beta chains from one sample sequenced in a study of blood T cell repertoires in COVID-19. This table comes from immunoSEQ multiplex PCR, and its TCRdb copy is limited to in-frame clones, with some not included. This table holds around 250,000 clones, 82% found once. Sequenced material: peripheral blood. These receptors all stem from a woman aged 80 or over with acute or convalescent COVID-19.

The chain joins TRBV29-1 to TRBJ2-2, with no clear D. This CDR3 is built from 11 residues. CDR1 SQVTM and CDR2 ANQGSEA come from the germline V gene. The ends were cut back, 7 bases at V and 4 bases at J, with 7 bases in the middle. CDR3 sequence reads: CSAKATGELFF. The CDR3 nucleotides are TGCAGCGCTAAAGCCACCGGGGAGCTGTTTTTT.

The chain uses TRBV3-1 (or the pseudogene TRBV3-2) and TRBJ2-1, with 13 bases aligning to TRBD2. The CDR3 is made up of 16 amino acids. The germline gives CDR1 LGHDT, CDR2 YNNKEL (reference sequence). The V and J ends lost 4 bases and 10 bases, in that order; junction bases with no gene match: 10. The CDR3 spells CASSRRTSGGAGEQFF. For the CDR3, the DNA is TGTGCCAGCAGCCGAAGAACTAGCGGGGGGGCCGGAGAGCAGTTCTTC.

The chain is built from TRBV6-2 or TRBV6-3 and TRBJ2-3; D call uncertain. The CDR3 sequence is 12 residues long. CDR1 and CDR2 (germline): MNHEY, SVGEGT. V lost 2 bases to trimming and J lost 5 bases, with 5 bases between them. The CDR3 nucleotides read TGTGCCAGCAGTTACCCACTAGATACGCAGTATTTT. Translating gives CASSYPLDTQYF.